This T cell receptor (beta chain) was recovered during a study of early T cells in non-severe SARS-CoV-2 infection. Trimming at V came to 6 bases and at J to 2 bases, leaving 19 bases not matched to a gene. The CDR3 sequence is 20 residues long. The germline V gene encodes CDR1 SNHLY and CDR2 FYNNEI. Each cDNA molecule carried a unique molecular identifier. TCRdb used MiXCR to reprocess the 5' RACE reads, holding one entry per CDR3 protein. The table records tens of thousands of distinct CDR3 sequences, 15% to 20% of them present only once. Sequencing used whole blood, obtained at baseline. The chain carries TRBV2 and TRBJ2-3, with TRBD2 matching 11 bases. The TCR sequence derives from an adult who was a healthcare worker with PCR-confirmed SARS-CoV-2 infection or an uninfected control (not recorded which). CDR3 DNA: TGTGCCAGCAGCCTCAGGACCCCCCTAACTAGCGGGGGACTCACAGATACGCAGTATTTT. Amino acids: CASSLRTPLTSGGLTDTQYF.